The 30 T cell receptor beta chains presented below share a single source sample, sequenced in a study of T cell responses to AZD1222 COVID-19 vaccine. Clones were sequenced by immunoSEQ multiplex PCR, and TCRdb holds only the in-frame ones, with some missing. The sample consists of fewer than 150,000 clones, about 92% of them appearing once. The sequencing here drew on peripheral blood, taken 28 days after the second AZD1222 dose. The receptors stem from an adult who received the AZD1222 COVID-19 vaccine.

The chain couples TRBV10-3 to TRBJ1-1, with TRBD1 matching over 8 bases. The CDR3 totals 13 residues. The ends lost 6 bases at V and 3 bases at J; junction bases unmatched: 3. Germline CDR1 ENHRY, CDR2 SYGVKD. The CDR3 DNA is TGTGCCATCAGCCCGACAGGGGACACTGAAGCTTTCTTT. Translation: CAISPTGDTEAFF.

This chain uses TRBV7-9 with TRBJ1-4; D uncertain. Germline-derived CDR1 and CDR2 are SEHNR and FQNEAQ (reference sequence). The CDR3 consists of 13 residues. V lost 5 bases and J lost 5, with 9 bases in between. CDR3 coding DNA: TGTGCCAGCAGCCGGAACCCCAATGAAAAACTGTTTTTT. As protein: CASSRNPNEKLFF.

The J gene is TRBJ1-6, the V gene TRBV7-2; D uncertain. The CDR3 has 14 amino acids. CDR1 SGHTA and CDR2 FQGNSA come from the germline V gene. V lost 8 bases and J 13 bases, leaving 21 bases between the germline ends. The CDR3: CASGVLGRSTPLHF. CDR3 nucleotides: TGTGCCAGCGGGGTCTTGGGCAGGTCCACCCCCCTCCACTTT.

This chain connects TRBV18 to TRBJ2-7; D gene ambiguous. CDR3 size: 16 residues. Germline assignment: CDR1 KGHSH and CDR2 LQKENI. Trimming shortened V by 5 bases and J by 3 bases, and 20 bases separated the two germline ends. CDR3 in DNA: TGTGCCAGCTCATCCTTCCTCCCCGGCAGTGGCTACGAGCAGTACTTC. Its translation is CASSSFLPGSGYEQYF.

The chain joins TRBV7-2 to TRBJ1-4; D possibly corresponds to TRBD1 (6 bases). Germline values: CDR1 SGHTA, CDR2 FQGNSA. Deletions cut 4 bases from V and 2 bases from J, with 11 bases between. The CDR3 is made up of 15 amino acids. CDR3 DNA: TGTGCCAGCAGCTCACAGGGTCGGACTAATGAAAAACTGTTTTTT. It is translated as CASSSQGRTNEKLFF.

The chain uses TRBV5-6 and TRBJ2-1; TRBD2 matches at 11 bases. V lost 0 bases and J lost 8; bases outside the gene matches: 4. The germline CDR1 and CDR2 sequences are SGHDT and YYEEEE. The CDR3 is made up of 15 amino acids. This chain's CDR3 is CASSLVISGRDEQFF. In nucleotides, the CDR3 is TGTGCCAGCAGCTTGGTTATTAGCGGGAGGGATGAGCAGTTCTTC.

V usage is TRBV6-1 and J usage is TRBJ2-7; D is uncertain. V was pared by 2 bases and J by 4 bases, with 6 bases between. Germline V gene data show CDR1 as MNHNS and CDR2 as SASEGT. CDR3 length: 12 amino acids. The CDR3 is CASSESSYEQYF. The DNA for the CDR3 is TGTGCCAGCAGTGAATCTTCGTACGAGCAGTACTTC.

The chain uses TRBV7-8 and TRBJ1-1; D remains ambiguous. Germline CDR1 reads SGHVS; CDR2 reads FQNEAQ. CDR3 size: 15 residues. Trimming pared 5 bases from V and 1 base from J, leaving 14 bases between. CDR3 residues: CASSRDPIKNTEAFF. The CDR3 nucleotides are TGTGCCAGCAGCCGAGACCCGATAAAGAACACTGAAGCTTTCTTT.

J is TRBJ1-1 and V is TRBV29-1, with 7 bases identical to TRBD1. The ends lost 5 bases at V and 2 bases at J; junction bases unmatched: 14. There are 16 residues in the CDR3. Germline CDR1 SQVTM, CDR2 ANQGSEA. In DNA, the CDR3 is TGCAGCGTTATGGGGTGGGAGGGGGCTGTAAACACTGAAGCTTTCTTT. Translating gives CSVMGWEGAVNTEAFF.

This chain's CDR3 is CASSLGTSGGRYQETQYF. CDR3 DNA: TGTGCCAGCAGCTTGGGGACTAGCGGGGGGAGGTACCAAGAGACCCAGTACTTC. V gene TRBV5-4 combines with J gene TRBJ2-5; 14 nucleotides agree with TRBD2. J was trimmed by 0 bases and V by 0 bases; bases with no gene match: 4. Per the germline V gene, CDR1 is SGHNT and CDR2 is YYREEE (reference sequence). The CDR3 spans 18 residues.

Only one count was recorded for this clone. The rearrangement links TRBV6-6 to TRBJ1-2; 9 nucleotides agree with TRBD1. CDR1 MNHNY and CDR2 SVGAGI come from the germline V gene (reference sequence). Losses at the gene ends were 2 bases for V and 8 bases for J; bases not matched to a gene: 6. The CDR3 has 14 amino acids. The CDR3 coding sequence is TGTGCCAGCAGTTACGACAGGGGGTCAGGCGGCTACACCTTC. Amino acid sequence: CASSYDRGSGGYTF.

The count of this clone is one. This chain joins TRBV6-2 or TRBV6-3 and TRBJ1-4, with D possibly TRBD1 on 6 matching bases. Germline V gene lookup returns CDR1 MNHEY and CDR2 SVGEGT. V was clipped by 3 bases and J by 6 bases, with 17 bases between them. This CDR3 spans 16 amino acids. The CDR3 nucleotides read TGTGCCAGCAGTTATCGGTCGGACAGACGGGATGAAAAACTGTTTTTT. This sequence encodes CASSYRSDRRDEKLFF.

The V and J genes are TRBV10-3 and TRBJ2-1; 9 nucleotides align to TRBD2. The length of the CDR3 is 14 residues. Per the germline V gene, CDR1 is ENHRY and CDR2 is SYGVKD. V was pared by 4 bases and J by 6 bases, with 4 bases of the junction left unmatched. The CDR3 is CAISAGLAPNEQFF. The CDR3, as DNA: TGTGCCATCAGTGCGGGACTAGCTCCCAATGAGCAGTTCTTC.

V usage is TRBV27 and J usage is TRBJ2-3; 9 bases map to TRBD2. Germline trimming cut 3 bases from V and 6 bases from J; bases unmatched to any gene: 7. Germline CDR1 reads MNHEY; CDR2 reads SMNVEV (reference sequence). This CDR3 contains 15 residues. The CDR3 bases are TGTGCCAGCAGTTTTTGGGCTAGCGGGGATGATACGCAGTATTTT. Residues: CASSFWASGDDTQYF.

This clone occurred once. J is TRBJ2-5 and V is TRBV6-2 or TRBV6-3, with 8 positions matching TRBD1. The germline gives CDR1 MNHEY, CDR2 SVGEGT. V shed 6 bases and J 5 bases; nucleotides not matched to a gene: 5. The CDR3 is made up of 13 amino acids. CDR3 protein: CASSPGGWETQYF. CDR3 nucleotides: TGTGCCAGCAGCCCAGGGGGCTGGGAGACCCAGTACTTC.

Concerning this clone: This specimen includes other DNA sequences encoding the same CDR3. The V gene is TRBV3-1 (or the pseudogene TRBV3-2), the J gene TRBJ2-3, with D possibly being TRBD2 (6 bases). V was shortened by 0 bases and J by 3 bases, with 10 bases between the two germline ends. Germline CDR1 LGHDT, CDR2 YNNKEL (reference sequence). The CDR3 totals 15 residues. Here the CDR3 DNA reads TGTGCCAGCAGCCAAGATAGTGGGGGGACAGATACGCAGTATTTT. Amino acid sequence: CASSQDSGGTDTQYF.

The rearrangement links TRBV18 to TRBJ2-1; TRBD2 agrees at 7 bases. This CDR3 is built from 15 residues. V lost 0 bases, J lost 10 bases, and 9 bases stayed unmatched. Germline V gene sequence: CDR1 KGHSH, CDR2 LQKENI. CDR3 sequence reads: CASSPPSGALWEQFF. CDR3 in DNA: TGTGCCAGCTCACCACCCAGCGGGGCACTATGGGAGCAGTTCTTC.

This clone was counted once. V usage is TRBV11-2 and J usage is TRBJ1-2; D not resolved. Per germline, CDR1 SGHAT and CDR2 FQNNGV. This CDR3 is 15 amino acids long. Deletions cut 0 bases from V and 0 bases from J, with 8 bases between. CDR3 bases: TGTGCCAGCAGCTTAGATCGGCCTTCTAACTATGGCTACACCTTC. Residues: CASSLDRPSNYGYTF.

V and J are TRBV4-3 and TRBJ1-1, with TRBD1 as a possible D gene (5 bases). The germline gives CDR1 LGHNA, CDR2 YSLEER. Trimming took off 1 base at V and 1 base at J, with 19 bases between the two ends. CDR3 length equals 18 residues. The CDR3 bases are TGCGCCAGCAGCCAAGTAGGCCTTGGGGGGACCGGGAACACTGAAGCTTTCTTT. It encodes CASSQVGLGGTGNTEAFF.

This chain joins TRBV5-4 and TRBJ2-7, with 9 bases matching TRBD2. CDR3 length: 20 residues. V shed 0 bases, J shed 3 bases, and the junction held 19 bases outside the gene matches. Germline CDR1 and CDR2: SGHNT and YYREEE (reference sequence). CDR3 DNA: TGTGCCAGCAGCTTGGCCCCCCTAGCGGGGATCGATGGCGATCACTACGAGCAGTACTTC. Its translation is CASSLAPLAGIDGDHYEQYF.

V and J are TRBV7-8 and TRBJ1-2; 10 bases align to TRBD1. Losses at the gene ends were 5 bases for V and 3 bases for J; bases not matched to a gene: 9. This CDR3 has 16 residues. Germline CDR1 and CDR2: SGHVS and FQNEAQ. The CDR3 spells CASSPDRGRWDYGYTF. The CDR3 region has the DNA TGTGCCAGCAGCCCCGACAGGGGGCGTTGGGACTATGGCTACACCTTC.

The V call is TRBV3-1 (or the pseudogene TRBV3-2), the J call TRBJ1-3; TRBD1 aligns across 8 bases. The CDR3 runs 14 residues. V gave up 4 bases and J gave up 4 bases; unmatched junction bases: 3. The germline CDR1 and CDR2 sequences are LGHDT and YNNKEL (reference sequence). DNA of the CDR3: TGTGCCAGCAGCCTCCGGGACAGGGGAAACACCATATATTTT. Translation gives CASSLRDRGNTIYF.

The chain joins TRBV3-1 (or the pseudogene TRBV3-2) to TRBJ2-5, with 8 bases lining up with TRBD2. The germline CDR1 and CDR2 sequences are LGHDT and YNNKEL (reference sequence). V lost 2 bases to trimming and J lost 2 bases; unmatched junction nucleotides: 13. The CDR3 spans 18 residues. DNA of the CDR3: TGTGCCAGCAGCCAAAAGAGTCGGGCGGGAGGATGGCAAGAGACCCAGTACTTC. Amino acids: CASSQKSRAGGWQETQYF.

This sequence joins TRBV6-5 and TRBJ1-1, with D unresolved. This CDR3 spans 12 amino acids. Germline CDR1 reads MNHEY; CDR2 reads SVGAGI. V was clipped by 4 bases and J by 11 bases, with 14 bases between them. For the CDR3, the DNA is TGTGCCAGCAGTTTACTCTACGGGGAGGCTTTCTTT. Protein product: CASSLLYGEAFF.

The gene calls are TRBV5-8 and TRBJ2-1; no definite D call. This CDR3 spans 12 amino acids. Per the germline V gene, CDR1 is SGHTS and CDR2 is YDEGEE. V lost 3 bases and J 4 bases, leaving 5 bases between the germline ends. The CDR3 DNA follows: TGTGCCAGCAGCTGGATATACAATGAGCAGTTCTTC. Protein product: CASSWIYNEQFF.

This clone was seen only once. The J gene is TRBJ1-4, the V gene TRBV6-5; 7 positions agree with TRBD1. This CDR3 has 15 amino acids. Trimming removed 4 bases from V and 4 bases from J; junction bases left unmatched: 6. Germline V gene data show CDR1 as MNHEY and CDR2 as SVGAGI. The CDR3 DNA reads TGTGCCAGCAGTTGGGGGGGACAGAATAATGAAAAACTGTTTTTT. This gives the protein CASSWGGQNNEKLFF.

The chain combines TRBV18 with TRBJ1-1; D is uncertain. Trimming cost V 3 bases and J 6 bases, with 14 bases left between them. CDR1 is KGHSH and CDR2 is LQKENI in the germline V gene. This CDR3 is 14 amino acids long. CDR3 bases: TGTGCCAGCTCACCGAGGACGGGCGTGGCTGAAGCTTTCTTT. Its translation: CASSPRTGVAEAFF.

This sequence joins TRBV24-1 and TRBJ2-3; 8 bases are shared with TRBD2. The CDR3 consists of 13 residues. In germline, CDR1 is KGHDR, CDR2 SFDVKD. The J segment lost 2 bases and the V segment lost 9 bases, leaving 3 bases of the junction unmatched. For the CDR3, the DNA is TGTGCCACCGAAGCGGGAGACACAGATACGCAGTATTTT. Its protein is CATEAGDTDTQYF.

The chain combines TRBV7-2 with TRBJ2-7; D might be TRBD1 (5 bases). The CDR3 is 13 amino acids. Germline lookup yields CDR1 SGHTA and CDR2 FQGNSA. V dropped 3 bases and J dropped 6 bases, with 12 bases sitting between them. CDR3 bases: TGTGCCAGCAGCTTGGGCAGGGTGCCCGAGCAGTACTTC. This encodes CASSLGRVPEQYF.

Concerning this clone itself: The identical CDR3 is also encoded by other nucleotide sequences in the sample. This sequence joins TRBV6-5 and TRBJ2-1; D not resolved. The V gene lost 0 bases and the J gene lost 3 bases, with 6 bases spanning the gap. CDR1 is MNHEY, CDR2 SVGAGI, per germline. This CDR3 contains 14 residues. The chain's CDR3 is CASSYSRVYNEQFF. The CDR3, as DNA: TGTGCCAGCAGTTACTCGCGAGTCTACAATGAGCAGTTCTTC.